Sequencing of this T cell receptor beta chain was carried out in a study of cytotoxic CD8 clonotypes in ibrutinib-treated CLL. Study-level background: Overall, around 25 responses were partial and 2 complete; following median roughly 62 months, about 15 patients stayed remitted and approximately 12 progressed. Sample averages reached about 260,000 productive templates and some 94,000 productive rearrangements.

A few counts support this clone. Between the trimmed V and J ends, which lost 0 bases and 2 bases, there was a span of 8 bases. The germline V gene encodes CDR1 SGHRS and CDR2 YFSETQ. CDR3 length: 14 amino acids. Profiled with immunoSEQ multiplex PCR; TCRdb holds only in-frame clones, not every one. The sample consists of roughly 54,000 clones, more than 55% of them appearing once. Sequencing used PBMCs, obtained after 24 months of ibrutinib treatment. The rearrangement uses TRBV5-1 and TRBJ2-5; D ambiguous. This receptor was taken from a human donor with chronic lymphocytic leukemia. CDR3 amino acids: CASSLENPQETQYF. The DNA of the CDR3 is TGCGCCAGCAGCTTGGAGAACCCACAAGAGACCCAGTACTTC.